Following are 2 T cell receptor beta chains from one sample sequenced in a study of monozygotic twins with cystic fibrosis. Clones were sequenced by immunoSEQ multiplex PCR, and TCRdb holds only the in-frame ones, with some missing. Here the sample spans roughly 28,000 clones, around 81% being singletons. The sample consisted of blood. The receptor set was obtained from a girl under 10 years old with cystic fibrosis.

The V gene is TRBV11-2, the J gene TRBJ1-4; D remains unclear. Trimming cost V 5 bases and J 0 bases, with 10 bases left between them. The CDR3 is made up of 15 amino acids. From germline, CDR1 is SGHAT and CDR2 FQNNGV. Written as DNA, the CDR3 is TGTGCCAGCAGCCCCGAGGTTGCAACTAATGAAAAACTGTTTTTT. The encoded protein is CASSPEVATNEKLFF.

This chain joins TRBV9 and TRBJ2-3; 9 positions match TRBD1. Germline values: CDR1 SGDLS, CDR2 YYNGEE. Trimming removed 0 bases from V and 3 bases from J; junction bases left unmatched: 2. The CDR3 is 15 residues long. CDR3 in DNA: TGTGCCAGCAGCGTAGGGACAGGGGTGACAGATACGCAGTATTTT. Translating gives CASSVGTGVTDTQYF.